This TCR beta chain was identified in a study of T-cell reconstitution after alpha-beta-depleted transplantation in children. This clonotype occurred many times. During its preparation, the TCRbeta library received unique molecular identifiers. TCRdb passed the PCR reads through MiXCR, listing each CDR3 protein once. The sample consists of approximately 640,000 distinct CDR3 sequences, approximately 16% of them appearing once. V shed 3 bases and J 7 bases; nucleotides not matched to a gene: 10. The CDR3 consists of 15 residues. Germline-derived CDR1 and CDR2 are DFQATT and SNEGSKA (reference sequence).

The source of this sequence is a human donor who donated a stem cell graft to a child with acute myeloid leukemia. Source: PBMCs from the stem cell graft donor, taken from the stem cell graft. The chain is built from TRBV20-1 and TRBJ1-5, with 9 nucleotides matching TRBD1. The chain's CDR3 is CSARLGQGPGQPQHF. The CDR3 DNA reads as TGCAGTGCTAGGCTGGGACAGGGACCGGGGCAGCCCCAGCATTTT.